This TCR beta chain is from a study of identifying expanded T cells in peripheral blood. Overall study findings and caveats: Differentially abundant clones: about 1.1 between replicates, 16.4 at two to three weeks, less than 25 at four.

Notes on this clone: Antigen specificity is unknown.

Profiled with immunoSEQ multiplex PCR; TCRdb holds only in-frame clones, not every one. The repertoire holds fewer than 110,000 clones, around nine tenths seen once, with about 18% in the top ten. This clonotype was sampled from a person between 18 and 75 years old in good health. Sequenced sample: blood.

The CDR3 protein is CASSQKRAPAYNEQFF. CDR3 sequence (DNA): TGCGCCAGCAGCCAAAAACGGGCTCCCGCCTACAATGAGCAGTTCTTC. The chain is built from TRBV4-3 and TRBJ2-1; no definite D call. The CDR3 is 16 residues long. V was clipped by 2 bases and J by 2 bases, with 13 bases between them. CDR1 and CDR2 from the germline V gene are LGHNA and YSLEER.